Listed below are T cell receptor beta chains from one sample, sequenced in a study of T cell repertoires in cytomegalovirus infection. TCRdb passed the reads through MiXCR, listing each CDR3 protein once. The table records roughly 990,000 distinct CDR3 sequences, roughly 30% of them present only once. Which antigens these TCRs recognize remains unknown. The material was cultured CD8+ T cells from PBMCs, obtained from culture after CMV antigen stimulation. Every receptor here comes from a human donor in good health (CMV status not recorded). Some clones in this sample may be carry-over from other donors' samples. The CDR3 runs from the conserved cysteine through the conserved F or W. A D gene is named only where the DNA matches it firmly. The size field is filled for only some rows; it gives once, few, many or a size class.

>TRBV5-4|NA|TRBJ2-2|TRBD2
TGTGCCAGCAGCCCAGGGACTAGCGGGGCCTCTGAGCTGTTTTTT
CASSPGTSGASELFF
>TRBV14|few|TRBJ1-2|NA
TGTGCCAGCAGCCCGACACCCAGGGCGGACTATGGCTACACCTTC
CASSPTPRADYGYTF
>TRBV2|NA|TRBJ2-3|NA
TGTGCCAGCAATCCTGGGAGGCGGCTGATCCTCGATTACACAGATACGCAGTATTTT
CASNPGRRLILDYTDTQYF
>TRBV6-5|few|TRBJ1-2|NA
TGTGCCAGCAGTTACTCGGTAGAGGAACGGTTAAATGGCTACACCTTC
CASSYSVEERLNGYTF
>TRBV27|once|TRBJ2-1|NA
TGTGCCAGCAGTTTAAGTCGAATGAATGAGCAGTTCTTC
CASSLSRMNEQFF
>TRBV7-2|many|TRBJ2-7|TRBD1
TGTGCCAGCAGCTTAGCCCCCGGGACAGGGTCGGGGGAGCAGTACTTC
CASSLAPGTGSGEQYF
>TRBV7-6|NA|TRBJ2-1|TRBD2
TGTGCCAGCAGCTTGGGTGGGACTAGCGGGGGGTACCCCTTGGAGAGCTCCTACAATGAGCAGTTCTTC
CASSLGGTSGGYPLESSYNEQFF
>TRBV10-3|NA|TRBJ1-5|TRBD1
TGTGCCATCAGTGGGGGACAGGATCAGCCCCAGCATTTT
CAISGGQDQPQHF
>TRBV5-1|once|TRBJ2-5|TRBD2
TGCGCCAGCAGCTCCGGACTAGCGGGGGTACTCCAAGAGACCCAGTACTTC
CASSSGLAGVLQETQYF
>TRBV6-6|many|TRBJ1-6|NA
TGTGCCAGCAGTCCACGGGAATTGTATAATTCACCCCTCCACTTT
CASSPRELYNSPLHF
>TRBV6-5|few|TRBJ2-5|NA
TGTGCCAGCAGACGCAGGGTGGGGGAGACCCAGTACTTC
CASRRRVGETQYF
>TRBV19|NA|TRBJ2-3|NA
TGTGCCAGTAGTCCGATCCCGGGGGATACGCAGTATTTT
CASSPIPGDTQYF
>TRBV27|NA|TRBJ2-4|TRBD2
TGTGCCAGCAGGGTGCTAGCGGGGGGTGGTGGAAACATTCAGTACTTC
CASRVLAGGGGNIQYF
>TRBV19|NA|TRBJ1-4|TRBD1
TGTGCCAGTAGTATGCTAACAGGGGCAACTAATGAAAAACTGTTTTTT
CASSMLTGATNEKLFF
>TRBV5-1|NA|TRBJ1-1|TRBD1
TGCGCCAGCAGCGAAGACAGGGTCACTGAAGCTTTCTTT
CASSEDRVTEAFF
>TRBV27|NA|TRBJ2-3|TRBD2
TGTGCCAGCGCGGTAGTACGGGGGGCAGATACGCAGTATTTT
CASAVVRGADTQYF
>TRBV19|NA|TRBJ2-1|TRBD1
TGTGCCAGTTCCCGACGGGGACAGGGGAACAATGAGCAGTTCTTC
CASSRRGQGNNEQFF
>TRBV6-1|NA|TRBJ2-1|TRBD2
TGTGCCAGCAGCTACACACTAGCGGGGGGGCTCTACAATGAGCAGTTCTTC
CASSYTLAGGLYNEQFF
>TRBV7-6|many|TRBJ1-2|TRBD1
TGTGCCAGCAGCCGAGACAGGGTTGGGAACTATGGCTACACCTTC
CASSRDRVGNYGYTF
>TRBV7-6|many|TRBJ1-4|NA
TGTGCCAGCAGCCGCAGAGGGACAAGATTAAGTGAAAAACTGTTTTTT
CASSRRGTRLSEKLFF
>TRBV12-3/TRBV12-4|few|TRBJ1-4|TRBD1
TGTGCCAGCACCCCGGGACAGGGGAATGAAAAACTGTTTTTT
CASTPGQGNEKLFF
>TRBV5-6|few|TRBJ1-2|NA
TGTGCCAGCAGTGTGGGGCATGGCTACACCTTC
CASSVGHGYTF
>TRBV7-9|few|TRBJ1-1|TRBD1
TGTGCCAGCAGCTTAAGGGGGCTGGGCCCGAACACTGAAGCTTTCTTT
CASSLRGLGPNTEAFF
>TRBV7-3|few|TRBJ2-1|TRBD1
TGTGCCAGCAGCCCCGGACAGGGGGGGAACAATGAGCAGTTCTTC
CASSPGQGGNNEQFF
>TRBV25-1|few|TRBJ2-7|TRBD1
TGTGCCAGCAGTGTGCCGGGACAGGGACCCTACGAGCAGTACTTC
CASSVPGQGPYEQYF
>TRBV6-1|NA|TRBJ1-1|NA
TGTGCCAGCAGTGAATACGGGACTATGAACACTGAAGCTTTCTTT
CASSEYGTMNTEAFF
>TRBV12-5|few|TRBJ2-7|NA
TGTGCTAGTGGCCCTGACGGTTCCTACGAGCAGTACTTC
CASGPDGSYEQYF
>TRBV20-1|NA|TRBJ1-6|NA
TGCAGTGCTAGAGACAGGGGCGAAAAATCCTATAATTCACCCCTCCACTTT
CSARDRGEKSYNSPLHF
>TRBV20-1|NA|TRBJ2-1|NA
TGCAGTGCCCAGAGTTCCGGGAACAATGAGCAGTTCTTC
CSAQSSGNNEQFF
>TRBV4-1|NA|TRBJ2-2|NA
TGCGCCAGCAGGTTATCCCCTAATCCCGGGGAGCTGTTTTTT
CASRLSPNPGELFF
>TRBV10-3|few|TRBJ2-3|TRBD1
TGTGCCATCAGTGGGAAAGACAGGGGCACAGATACGCAGTATTTT
CAISGKDRGTDTQYF
>TRBV12-3/TRBV12-4|NA|TRBJ1-6|NA
TGTGCCAGCACCACCAGTGCGAATAGGAATTCACCCCTCCACTTT
CASTTSANRNSPLHF
>TRBV19|few|TRBJ1-2|TRBD1
TGTGCCAGTAGTGCGGACAGGGATGATCCACGTAACTATGGCTACACCTTC
CASSADRDDPRNYGYTF
>TRBV12-3/TRBV12-4|many|TRBJ2-5|TRBD2
TGTGCCAGCAGCCTAGCGGGGGGGCAAGAGACCCAGTACTTC
CASSLAGGQETQYF
>TRBV28|NA|TRBJ2-2|NA
TGTGCCAGCGGGTACCTCCAGGGAACCGGGGAGCTGTTTTTT
CASGYLQGTGELFF
>TRBV5-1|NA|TRBJ2-7|NA
TGCGCCAGCAGCCCGGGGGAGACAGGGAGCCACGAGCAGTACTTC
CASSPGETGSHEQYF
>TRBV12-3/TRBV12-4|NA|TRBJ1-5|NA
TGTGCCAGCAGTTTAGAAAGGGTCGACAATCAGCCCCAGCATTTT
CASSLERVDNQPQHF
>TRBV6-1|NA|TRBJ2-7|NA
TGTGCCAGCTGGGCCGTGGGCAGGGGTACTGGCGAGCAGTACTTC
CASWAVGRGTGEQYF
>TRBV20-1|NA|TRBJ2-5|TRBD2
TGCAGTGCTAGCCGACTAGCGGGGGGGCTGTACCAAGAGACCCAGTACTTC
CSASRLAGGLYQETQYF
>TRBV6-5|NA|TRBJ1-2|NA
TGTGCCAGCAGGAAGAACCTTCTCTATGGCTACACCTTC
CASRKNLLYGYTF
>TRBV27|NA|TRBJ2-1|TRBD2
TGTGCCAGCAGTTTCCCGACTAGCGGGGGAACTACAACCTCCTACAATGAGCAGTTCTTC
CASSFPTSGGTTTSYNEQFF
>TRBV13|NA|TRBJ1-3|TRBD1
TGTGCCAGCAGCGCCCGGACAGGGGGCATTGAAGGAAACACCATATATTTT
CASSARTGGIEGNTIYF
>TRBV7-2|many|TRBJ2-5|NA
TGTGCCAGCAGCTTATTTCGCAGGGAGGCGATAAAGACCCAGTACTTC
CASSLFRREAIKTQYF